This TCR beta chain was recorded in a study of blood T cell repertoires in COVID-19. The CDR3 is 14 residues long. The germline V gene has CDR1 SGHTA and CDR2 FQGNSA. The germline V and J ends were trimmed by 5 bases and 1 base, with 11 bases remaining between them. The assay was immunoSEQ multiplex PCR, and TCRdb's table has in-frame clones only and misses some. The sample shows about 37,000 clones, 85% to 90% of them seen only once. Sequenced: peripheral blood. The TCR originated in a man in his sixties or seventies with acute or convalescent COVID-19. The chain employs TRBV7-2 and TRBJ1-1; D call uncertain. CDR3 sequence reads: CASSPSARNTEAFF. The CDR3 bases are TGTGCCAGCAGCCCCTCCGCCAGGAACACTGAAGCTTTCTTT. The full variable domain, with the rest looked up from reference TRBV7-2 and TRBJ1-1, is GAGVSQSPSNKVTEKGKDVELRCDPISGHTALYWYRQSLGQGLEFLIYFQGNSAPDKSGLPSDRFSAERTGGSVSTLTIQRTQQEDSAVYLCASSPSARNTEAFFGQGTRLTVV.